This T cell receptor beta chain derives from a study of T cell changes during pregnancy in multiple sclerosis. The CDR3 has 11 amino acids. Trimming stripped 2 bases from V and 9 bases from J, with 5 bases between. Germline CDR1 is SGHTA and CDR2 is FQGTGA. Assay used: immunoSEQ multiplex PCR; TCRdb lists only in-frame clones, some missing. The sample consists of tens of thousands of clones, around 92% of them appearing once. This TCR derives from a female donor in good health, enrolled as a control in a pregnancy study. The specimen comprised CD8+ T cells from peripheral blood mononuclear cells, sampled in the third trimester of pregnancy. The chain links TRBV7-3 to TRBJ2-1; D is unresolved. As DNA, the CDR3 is TGTGCCAGCAGCTTAGACACTGAGCAGTTCTTC. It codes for CASSLDTEQFF. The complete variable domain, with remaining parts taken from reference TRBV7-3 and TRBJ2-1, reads GAGVSQTPSNKVTEKGKYVELRCDPISGHTALYWYRQSLGQGPEFLIYFQGTGAADDSGLPNDRFFAVRPEGSVSTLKIQRTERGDSAVYLCASSLDTEQFFGPGTRLTVL.